A single sample is the source of the 8 T cell receptor beta chains below, sequenced in a study of identical twins. MiXCR, applied by TCRdb to the 5' RACE reads, yields one record per CDR3 protein. The data hold around 250,000 distinct CDR3 sequences, with 5.5% to 8% observed a single time. The sample also formed part of further work on yellow fever vaccine responses in identical twins.

Material: memory (CD45RO+) T cells sorted from blood. These receptors all come from a young woman in good health.

The chain employs TRBV23-1 and TRBJ2-1; 13 nucleotides match TRBD2. TRBV23-1 is filed as an ORF, its function uncertain. There are 22 residues in the CDR3. Trimming cost V 0 bases and J 2 bases; bases outside gene matches: 16. DNA of the CDR3: TGCGCCAGCAGTCAATCGAGGTCCCTACTAGCGGGAGGGCCTTTGACCTACAATGAGCAGTTCTTC. It is translated as CASSQSRSLLAGGPLTYNEQFF.

CDR3: CASSLTGQSGNTIYF. For the CDR3, the DNA is TGCGCCAGCAGCCTGACAGGGCAAAGTGGAAACACCATATATTTT. The V gene is TRBV5-1, the J gene TRBJ1-3; TRBD1 aligns across 7 bases. Trimming removed 4 bases from V and 3 bases from J; junction bases left unmatched: 7. The CDR3 is 15 amino acids. Per germline, CDR1 SGHRS and CDR2 YFSETQ.

A few counts support this clonotype. The V gene is TRBV5-6, the J gene TRBJ1-1, with D maybe TRBD1 (6 bases). Trimming pared 0 bases from V and 5 bases from J, leaving 14 bases between. The CDR3 sequence is 15 residues long. Looked up from germline, CDR1 is SGHDT and CDR2 is YYEEEE. Here the CDR3 DNA reads TGTGCCAGCAGCTTGGTGGGGGCTACTGTGACTGAAGCTTTCTTT. It is translated as CASSLVGATVTEAFF.

This clonotype has a handful of counts. The chain combines TRBV27 with TRBJ2-7, with 12 bases lining up with TRBD1. The trim removed 1 base at V and 4 bases at J, leaving 8 bases unmatched. CDR3 length: 17 residues. CDR1 MNHEY and CDR2 SMNVEV come from the germline V gene (reference sequence). CDR3 sequence reads: CASSLLGVGQGAYEQYV. CDR3 nucleotides: TGTGCCAGCAGTTTATTAGGAGTGGGACAGGGGGCGTACGAGCAGTACGTC.

This clonotype was seen a few times. The J gene is TRBJ1-6, the V gene TRBV20-1; no definite D call. The germline CDR1 and CDR2 sequences are DFQATT and SNEGSKA (reference sequence). The CDR3 runs 15 residues. V lost 2 bases, J lost 0 bases, and 8 bases lay in between. The CDR3 here is CSARQSSSYNSPLHF. CDR3 coding DNA: TGCAGTGCTAGACAGTCTAGCTCCTATAATTCACCCCTCCACTTT.

This clonotype showed up just a few times. The chain recombines TRBV10-3 with TRBJ2-1, with 8 bases aligning to TRBD1. The length of the CDR3 is 15 residues. The germline V gene encodes CDR1 ENHRY and CDR2 SYGVKD. V was pared by 8 bases and J by 3 bases, with 9 bases of the junction left unmatched. CDR3 protein: CAIGSRGRRYNEQFF. The CDR3 bases are TGTGCCATCGGCTCCAGGGGGCGCCGCTACAATGAGCAGTTCTTC.

This rearrangement joins TRBV3-1 to TRBJ2-2, with D perhaps matching TRBD1 or TRBD2 (5 bases each). Germline CDR1 reads LGHDT; CDR2 reads YNNKEL (reference sequence). The length of the CDR3 is 15 residues. V shed 1 base and J shed 5 bases, with 11 bases lying between them. CDR3 nucleotides: TGTGCCAGCAGCCAAGCCGGGACGTCTACCGGGGAGCTGTTTTTT. It translates to CASSQAGTSTGELFF.

This clonotype was seen more than once but under ten times. This chain links TRBV7-9 with TRBJ1-1; D gene ambiguous. This CDR3 spans 13 amino acids. Between the trimmed V and J ends, which lost 6 bases and 1 base, there was a span of 9 bases. The germline V gene has CDR1 SEHNR and CDR2 FQNEAQ (reference sequence). The CDR3 loop reads CASSYNWNTEAFF. The CDR3 bases are TGTGCCAGCAGTTACAATTGGAACACTGAAGCTTTCTTT.